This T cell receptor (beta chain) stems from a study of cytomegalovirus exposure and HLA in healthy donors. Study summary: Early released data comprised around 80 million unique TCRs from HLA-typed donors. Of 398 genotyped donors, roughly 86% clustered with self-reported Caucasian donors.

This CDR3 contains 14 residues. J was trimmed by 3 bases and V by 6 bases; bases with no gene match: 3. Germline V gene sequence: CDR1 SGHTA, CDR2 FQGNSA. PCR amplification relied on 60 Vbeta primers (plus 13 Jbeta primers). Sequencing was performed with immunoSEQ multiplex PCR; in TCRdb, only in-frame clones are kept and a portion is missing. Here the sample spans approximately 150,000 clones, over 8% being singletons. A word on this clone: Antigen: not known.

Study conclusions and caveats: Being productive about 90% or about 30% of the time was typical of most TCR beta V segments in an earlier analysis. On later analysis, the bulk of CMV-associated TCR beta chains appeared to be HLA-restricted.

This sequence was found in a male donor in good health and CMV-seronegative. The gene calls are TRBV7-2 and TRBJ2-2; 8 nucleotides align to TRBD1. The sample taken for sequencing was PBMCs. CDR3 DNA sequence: TGTGCCAGCAGGCCAGGGGGCTACACCGGGGAGCTGTTTTTT. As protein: CASRPGGYTGELFF.